This TCR beta chain is from a study of regulatory T cells in long-lasting Graves disease. Study-wide context: Antithyroid drugs had been taken under 3 months by newly diagnosed Graves' patients.

Time point indicated: newly diagnosed GD, antithyroid drugs for less than 3 months. Preparation of the TCR library used RNA extracted from PBMCs. To make TCR beta libraries, researchers used iRepertoire HTBI primers and Arm-PCR of CDR3 regions. From the multiplex PCR reads, TCRdb called clonotypes with MiXCR, one entry per CDR3 protein. The sample lists roughly 420,000 distinct CDR3 sequences, approximately 15% occurring once. The sample also formed part of further work on T cells in Graves' hyperthyroidism and ophthalmopathy. That work contributes: Uncontrolled infection, other autoimmune disease, pregnancy or lactation excluded patients.

This receptor was obtained from a woman in her forties or fifties with Graves disease. The source material was peripheral blood mononuclear cells (PBMCs), sampled at new diagnosis, from a patient treated with antithyroid drugs.

The DNA for the CDR3 is TGCGCCAGCAGCTTGGGAAGGCAGGTCCATGAAAAACTGTTTTTT. It encodes CASSLGRQVHEKLFF. The chain uses TRBV5-1 and TRBJ1-4; D is undetermined. The germline V and J ends were trimmed by 0 bases and 6 bases, with 12 bases remaining between them. The CDR3 is 15 residues long. CDR1 and CDR2 from the germline V gene are SGHRS and YFSETQ.